What follows describes a single TCR beta chain. This record belongs to a study of early T cells in non-severe SARS-CoV-2 infection. As for the study in general: The study sequenced bulk RNA from unsorted whole blood, with chains unpaired.

The CDR3 covers 16 residues. CDR1 and CDR2 (germline): SGHTA, FQGTGA. V was shortened by 4 bases and J by 2 bases, with 12 bases between the two germline ends. The protocol attached unique molecular identifiers to individual cDNA molecules. TCRdb fed the 5' RACE reads into MiXCR, producing one record per CDR3 protein. The table has more than 30,000 distinct CDR3 sequences, 6% to 7.5% seen once. Sample: whole blood, taken at baseline. The source of this sequence is an adult who was a healthcare worker with PCR-confirmed SARS-CoV-2 infection or an uninfected control (not recorded which). The genes are TRBV7-3 and TRBJ2-6, with TRBD1 as a possible D gene (6 bases). This CDR3 reads CASSSHRVPGANVLTF. The DNA for the CDR3 is TGTGCCAGCAGCTCCCACAGGGTACCTGGGGCCAACGTCCTGACTTTC.